Each of the 24 T cell receptor beta chains below was sequenced from the same sample in a study of cytomegalovirus exposure and HLA in healthy donors. Primers for the PCR totalled 60 Vbeta and 13 Jbeta. Libraries were prepared by immunoSEQ multiplex PCR; TCRdb keeps only in-frame clonotypes and omits some of them. The sample includes 85,000 to 130,000 clones, more than 65% of them seen just once. Sample: PBMCs. These receptors all come from a woman between 18 and 29 years old in good health and CMV-seronegative.

This clone is a singleton in its sample. This sequence joins TRBV7-9 and TRBJ1-2, with D possibly being TRBD1 (6 bases). The V gene's germline CDR1 is SEHNR and CDR2 FQNEAQ (reference sequence). V was pared by 1 base and J by 3 bases, with 9 bases between. This CDR3 is 14 amino acids long. The CDR3 DNA is TGTGCCAGCAGCTTAGGAACAGGGCACTATGGCTACACCTTC. It codes for CASSLGTGHYGYTF.

This sequence joins TRBV9 and TRBJ1-2; tentative D call: TRBD1 (6 bases). V was pared by 0 bases and J by 4 bases, with 22 bases between. CDR3 length: 18 residues. Germline CDR1 SGDLS, CDR2 YYNGEE. The CDR3 sequence: CASSVDVGGGQRTYGYTF. The DNA for the CDR3 is TGTGCCAGCAGCGTAGACGTGGGGGGGGGACAACGGACCTATGGCTACACCTTC.

CDR3 amino acids: CASSQDLIAVTGELFF. Written as DNA, the CDR3 is TGTGCCAGCAGCCAAGATCTGATTGCGGTCACCGGGGAGCTGTTTTTT. J is TRBJ2-2 and V is TRBV4-2; D is unresolved. V was trimmed by 0 bases and J by 4 bases, leaving 12 bases between them. CDR3 length equals 16 residues. Germline V lookup: CDR1 LGHNA, CDR2 YNFKEQ.

The chain uses TRBV19 and TRBJ2-5; D is perhaps TRBD2 (6 bases). The CDR3 is 14 amino acids. Germline CDR1 LNHDA, CDR2 SQIVND (reference sequence). Between the trimmed V and J ends, which lost 2 bases and 2 bases, there was a span of 9 bases. CDR3 nucleotides: TGTGCCAGTAGTATAATGCGGGGACAAGAGACCCAGTACTTC. Translated: CASSIMRGQETQYF.

The rearrangement links TRBV7-3 to TRBJ2-3; TRBD2 matches 8 bases. The CDR3 covers 17 residues. After removal of 2 bases from V and 1 base from J, the junction contained 8 bases not matched to a gene. In germline, CDR1 is SGHTA, CDR2 FQGTGA. CDR3 DNA sequence: TGTGCCAGCAGCTTATCTTCCGGGGGGGGTGGCACAGATACGCAGTATTTT. Translating it yields CASSLSSGGGGTDTQYF.

On this clone: The junction departs from germline at one end; a sequencing error may be responsible. The same CDR3 is also encoded by other DNA sequences in this sample. The genes are TRBV30 and TRBJ2-1, with TRBD2 matching 10 bases. Germline V gives CDR1 GTSNPN, CDR2 SVGIG (reference sequence). This CDR3 has 15 amino acids. The CDR3 region is CAWSQAGGNFNEQFF. In nucleotides, the CDR3 is TGCGCCTGGAGTCAAGCGGGGGGGAACTTTAATGAGCAGTTCTTC.

This clone was counted between two and nine times. The V call is TRBV6-1, the J call TRBJ1-6; no clear D gene. Germline V gene sequence: CDR1 MNHNS, CDR2 SASEGT. The CDR3 length is 14 residues. Trimming removed 4 bases at V and 9 bases at J, with 13 bases between. In DNA, the CDR3 is TGTGCCAGCAGTGCCCGCGGTATAACTTCACCCCTCCACTTT. It specifies CASSARGITSPLHF.

The chain carries TRBV11-2 and TRBJ2-2, with a tentative D call TRBD2 (6 bases). This CDR3 contains 15 residues. The germline V gene has CDR1 SGHAT and CDR2 FQNNGV. V dropped 3 bases and J dropped 5 bases, with 13 bases sitting between them. This chain's CDR3 is CASSFFQEGTGELFF. The CDR3 DNA reads TGTGCCAGCAGCTTTTTTCAGGAGGGTACCGGGGAGCTGTTTTTT.

This chain joins TRBV28 and TRBJ2-5; weak D call: TRBD1 (6 bases). Germline assignment: CDR1 MDHEN and CDR2 SYDVKM. The CDR3 contains 15 residues. V was pared by 4 bases and J by 1 base, with 13 bases between. The CDR3 sequence: CASSSRQAAQETQYF. The CDR3 DNA sequence: TGTGCCAGCAGTTCAAGACAGGCCGCCCAAGAGACCCAGTACTTC.

The chain has TRBV21-1 and TRBJ1-1; TRBD1 is the table's D call and was not checked against the DNA. TRBV21-1 is assigned pseudogene status. The CDR3 is made up of 16 amino acids. CDR3 coding DNA: TGTGCCAGCAGCAGGAGGCCCGGACAGGGGAACACTGAAGCTTTCTTT. It codes for CASSRRPGQGNTEAFF.

This clone was seen only once. This rearrangement joins TRBV6-4 to TRBJ1-2; tentative D call: TRBD1 (6 bases). The germline V and J ends were trimmed by 6 bases and 1 base, with 12 bases remaining between them. This CDR3 region has 14 residues. Germline V CDR1 and CDR2: MRHNA, SNTAGT. This chain's CDR3 is CASRRDTLNYGYTF. CDR3 coding DNA: TGTGCCAGCAGGAGGGACACCCTTAACTATGGCTACACCTTC.

The rearrangement links TRBV18 to TRBJ2-5; D may be TRBD1 (6 bases). CDR1 and CDR2 from the germline V gene are KGHSH and LQKENI. V was trimmed by 2 bases and J by 5 bases, leaving 9 bases between them. The CDR3 consists of 13 residues. Here the CDR3 DNA reads TGTGCCAGCTCACCAAGCAGGGGTGAGACCCAGTACTTC. It translates to CASSPSRGETQYF.

This chain joins TRBV9 and TRBJ2-3; TRBD2 matches 8 bases. CDR1 SGDLS and CDR2 YYNGEE come from the germline V gene. The ends lost 5 bases at V and 1 base at J; junction bases unmatched: 3. The CDR3 spans 14 residues. The CDR3 here is CASSDGGGTDTQYF. DNA of the CDR3: TGTGCCAGCAGTGACGGGGGGGGCACAGATACGCAGTATTTT.

The chain uses TRBV30 and TRBJ2-3; unclear D gene. V gave up 0 bases and J gave up 4 bases, with 8 bases separating them. This CDR3 is built from 13 residues. The germline V gene encodes CDR1 GTSNPN and CDR2 SVGIG (reference sequence). The chain's CDR3 is CAWSVPAPDTQYF. CDR3 coding DNA: TGTGCCTGGAGTGTACCCGCGCCAGATACGCAGTATTTT.

The chain combines TRBV7-6 with TRBJ1-1; TRBD1 is a possible D gene (5 bases). The CDR3 is 15 amino acids. Germline V lookup: CDR1 SGHVS, CDR2 FNYEAQ. V was trimmed by 1 base and J by 1 base, leaving 10 bases between them. The CDR3 nucleotides read TGTGCCAGCAGCTTAGGCCTGACAGCGAACACTGAAGCTTTCTTT. Its protein product is CASSLGLTANTEAFF.

The genes are TRBV4-3 and TRBJ1-5, with D perhaps TRBD1 (5 bases). Germline V gene sequence: CDR1 LGHNA, CDR2 YSLEER. CDR3 length equals 14 residues. Trimming took 0 bases from V and 9 from J, leaving 12 bases between them. Here the CDR3 reads CASSQEGWGRPQHF. The CDR3, as DNA: TGCGCCAGCAGCCAAGAAGGGTGGGGCCGGCCCCAGCATTTT.

This chain joins TRBV29-1 and TRBJ2-7, with 11 bases aligning to TRBD2. This CDR3 comprises 17 residues. Losses at the gene ends were 4 bases for V and 2 bases for J; bases not matched to a gene: 13. CDR1 and CDR2 from the germline V gene are SQVTM and ANQGSEA. CDR3 DNA: TGCAGCGTTGGGTTCCCGGGACTAGCGGTAGAAGCCTACGAGCAGTACTTC. It codes for CSVGFPGLAVEAYEQYF.

CDR3: CASSFGRINYGYTF. CDR3 in DNA: TGTGCCAGCAGTTTCGGCAGGATAAACTATGGCTACACCTTC. The rearrangement joins TRBV27 to TRBJ1-2, with unresolved D. V was pared by 3 bases and J by 2 bases, with 10 bases between. Germline V lookup: CDR1 MNHEY, CDR2 SMNVEV (reference sequence). This CDR3 spans 14 amino acids.

This chain joins TRBV18 and TRBJ2-5; D perhaps matches TRBD1 (7 bases). Per the germline V gene, CDR1 is KGHSH and CDR2 is LQKENI. There are 15 residues in the CDR3. The ends were cut back, 1 base at V and 6 bases at J, with 15 bases in the middle. CDR3 nucleotide sequence: TGTGCCAGCTCACCACAGGAGGGGGCCGGGAAGACCCAGTACTTC. It encodes CASSPQEGAGKTQYF. Combining the CDR3 with reference TRBV18 and TRBJ2-5 gives the whole variable domain NAGVMQNPRHLVRRRGQEARLRCSPMKGHSHVYWYRQLPEEGLKFMVYLQKENIIDESGMPKERFSAEFPKEGPSILRIQQVVRGDSAAYFCASSPQEGAGKTQYFGPGTRLLVL.

The V gene is TRBV25-1, the J gene TRBJ2-1; TRBD2 aligns across 8 bases. In germline, CDR1 is MGHDK, CDR2 SYGVNS. J gave up 4 bases and V 4 bases, and 6 bases lay outside the gene matches. CDR3 length equals 15 residues. CDR3 coding DNA: TGTGCCAGCAGTGGCACTAGCGGCGGGTACAATGAGCAGTTCTTC. It codes for CASSGTSGGYNEQFF.

V and J are TRBV6-6 and TRBJ1-3; TRBD1 matches 9 bases. The CDR3 is made up of 15 amino acids. The V and J ends lost 2 bases and 7 bases, in that order; junction bases with no gene match: 6. Germline assignment: CDR1 MNHNY and CDR2 SVGAGI (reference sequence). The CDR3: CASSYGTGRWNTIYF. As DNA, the CDR3 is TGTGCCAGCAGTTACGGGACAGGGAGGTGGAACACCATATATTTT.

CDR3: CASSESSDSGLYGYTF. For the CDR3, the DNA is TGTGCCAGCAGTGAATCGTCGGACAGTGGGCTCTATGGCTACACCTTC. The V call is TRBV25-1, the J call TRBJ1-2, with D perhaps TRBD1 (6 bases). The V gene lost 1 base and the J gene lost 4 bases, with 16 bases spanning the gap. The CDR3 sequence is 16 residues long. Germline loops: CDR1 MGHDK, CDR2 SYGVNS.

V is TRBV11-1 and J is TRBJ1-4, with D tentatively TRBD1 (6 bases). Germline V lookup: CDR1 SGHAT, CDR2 FQDESV (reference sequence). V dropped 5 bases and J dropped 11 bases, with 12 bases sitting between them. The CDR3 has 12 residues. The DNA for the CDR3 is TGTGCCAGCAGCCCCGCAGACAGGAAACTGTTTTTT. Its translation: CASSPADRKLFF.

The chain has TRBV5-1 and TRBJ1-4, with D possibly TRBD1 on 6 matching bases. V was clipped by 4 bases and J by 3 bases, with 13 bases between them. Germline CDR1 reads SGHRS; CDR2 reads YFSETQ. This CDR3 is built from 15 residues. The chain's CDR3 is CASSRNRAANEKLFF. Written as DNA, the CDR3 is TGCGCCAGCAGCCGTAACAGGGCCGCTAATGAAAAACTGTTTTTT.